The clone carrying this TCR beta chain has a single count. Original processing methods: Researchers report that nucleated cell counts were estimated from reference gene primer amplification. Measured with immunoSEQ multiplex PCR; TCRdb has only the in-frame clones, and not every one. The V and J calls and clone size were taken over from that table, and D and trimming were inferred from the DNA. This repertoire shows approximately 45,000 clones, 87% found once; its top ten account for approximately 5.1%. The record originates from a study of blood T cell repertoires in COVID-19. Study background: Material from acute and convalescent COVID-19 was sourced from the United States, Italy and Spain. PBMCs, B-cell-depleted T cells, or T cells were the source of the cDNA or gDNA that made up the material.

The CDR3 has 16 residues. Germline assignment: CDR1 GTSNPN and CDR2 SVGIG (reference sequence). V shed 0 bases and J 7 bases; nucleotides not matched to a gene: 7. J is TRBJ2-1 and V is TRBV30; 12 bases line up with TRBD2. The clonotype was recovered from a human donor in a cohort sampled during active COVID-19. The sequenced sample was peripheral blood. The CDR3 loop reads CAWSVKLAGGRNEQFF. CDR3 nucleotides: TGTGCCTGGAGTGTGAAACTAGCGGGAGGTAGGAATGAGCAGTTCTTC. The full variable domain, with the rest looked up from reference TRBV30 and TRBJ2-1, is SQTIHQWPATLVQPVGSPLSLECTVEGTSNPNLYWYRQAAGRGLQLLFYSVGIGQISSEVPQNLSASRPQDRQFILSSKKLLLSDSGFYLCAWSVKLAGGRNEQFFGPGTRLTVL.